Each of the 21 T cell receptor beta chains below was sequenced from the same sample in a study of T cells in Graves' hyperthyroidism and ophthalmopathy. RNA transcripts were the template for amplifying TCR beta CDR3 regions. HTBI primers were employed in a first-round RT-PCR of the TCR CDR3. Using its own MiXCR run on the multiplex PCR reads, TCRdb lists one record per CDR3 protein. Counted here are a few hundred thousand distinct CDR3 sequences, approximately 14% occurring once; the ten biggest clones make up about 14%. The sequencing input was blood. All receptors derive from a woman aged 18 to 35 with Graves' hyperthyroidism.

This clonotype was counted only a few times. The J gene is TRBJ1-6, the V gene TRBV20-1; 8 nucleotides match TRBD1. Trimming took 2 bases from V and 9 from J; bases not matched to a gene: 9. The length of the CDR3 is 15 residues. Germline loops: CDR1 DFQATT, CDR2 SNEGSKA (reference sequence). CDR3 amino acids: CSARPSGQGVSPLHF. The CDR3 DNA follows: TGCAGTGCTAGACCCTCAGGACAGGGCGTTTCACCCCTCCACTTT.

This clonotype was seen repeatedly, ten times or more. The chain couples TRBV7-6 to TRBJ2-2; perhaps D is TRBD1 or TRBD2 (5 bases each). Germline CDR1 SGHVS, CDR2 FNYEAQ. The CDR3 is 16 residues long. Trimming pared 4 bases from V and 0 bases from J, leaving 12 bases between. CDR3 bases: TGTGCCAGCAGCTCCCGAGGGACCTCGAACACCGGGGAGCTGTTTTTT. As protein: CASSSRGTSNTGELFF.

The sample holds many counts of this clonotype. This chain joins TRBV6-1 and TRBJ2-1, with 9 bases identical to TRBD2. Germline CDR1 is MNHNS and CDR2 is SASEGT. The CDR3 covers 15 residues. V gave up 4 bases and J gave up 2 bases; unmatched junction bases: 3. The CDR3 DNA reads as TGTGCCAGCAGTGGGGCTAGCGGGGCCTACAATGAGCAGTTCTTC. Translating gives CASSGASGAYNEQFF.

CDR3 in DNA: TGTGCCAGCAGCCCCAGTCTGGGTTCGTCCGGAAACACCATATATTTT. The encoded protein is CASSPSLGSSGNTIYF. The V call is TRBV7-2, the J call TRBJ1-3, with no clear D. The CDR3 consists of 16 residues. The ends were cut back, 5 bases at V and 4 bases at J, with 18 bases in the middle. Germline V gene lookup returns CDR1 SGHTA and CDR2 FQGNSA.

This sequence joins TRBV7-9 and TRBJ1-2; TRBD1 is a possible D gene (5 bases). This CDR3 spans 14 amino acids. Germline CDR1 reads SEHNR; CDR2 reads FQNEAQ (reference sequence). The ends were cut back, 5 bases at V and 6 bases at J, with 16 bases in the middle. The CDR3, as DNA: TGTGCCAGCAGCCCGCAAGTGGGGCGGCATGGCTACACCTTC. The encoded protein is CASSPQVGRHGYTF.

The chain employs TRBV2 and TRBJ2-4; D gene uncertain. Germline V gene data show CDR1 as SNHLY and CDR2 as FYNNEI. The CDR3 has 15 residues. Trimming left V 1 base short and J 8 bases short, with 15 bases between. CDR3 sequence reads: CASSEGLLPRDIQYF. In DNA form, the CDR3 reads TGTGCCAGCAGTGAAGGGTTGCTCCCCAGAGACATTCAGTACTTC.

A word on this clonotype: This may be a read error: a much more frequent sequence differs by one nucleotide. The J gene is TRBJ2-5, the V gene TRBV28, with D unclear. This CDR3 is 13 amino acids long. The V end lost 7 bases, the J end lost 3 bases, and 12 bases lay between the germline ends. CDR1 is MDHEN and CDR2 is SYDVKM in the germline V gene. CDR3 DNA sequence: TGTGCCAGCAATTTGAACGAGAAAGAGACCCAGTACTTC. This codes for CASNLNEKETQYF.

This clonotype has at least ten counts. The CDR3 sequence: CATSRAGPLEQYF. CDR3 nucleotide sequence: TGTGCCACCAGCAGAGCGGGCCCCCTGGAGCAGTACTTC. The chain combines TRBV15 with TRBJ2-7; no clear D gene. This CDR3 is 13 amino acids long. V dropped 1 base and J dropped 7 bases, with 11 bases sitting between them. The V gene's germline CDR1 is LNHNV and CDR2 YYDKDF (reference sequence).

The chain uses TRBV20-1 and TRBJ1-5, with D tentatively TRBD1 (6 bases). Germline V gene data show CDR1 as DFQATT and CDR2 as SNEGSKA (reference sequence). Trimming stripped 3 bases from V and 7 bases from J, with 16 bases between. This CDR3 spans 14 amino acids. The chain's CDR3 is CSASVPTGNQPQHF. The DNA for the CDR3 is TGCAGTGCTAGTGTGCCTACAGGGAACCAGCCCCAGCATTTT.

This clonotype has at least ten counts. The rearrangement joins TRBV11-2 to TRBJ1-6; maybe TRBD1 (6 bases). The CDR3 runs to 19 residues. The germline gives CDR1 SGHAT, CDR2 FQNNGV. V was shortened by 1 base and J by 10 bases, with 26 bases between the two germline ends. CDR3 loop: CASSLGVGQGRTNRSPLHF. The DNA of the CDR3 is TGTGCCAGCAGCTTAGGAGTCGGTCAGGGGAGAACTAATCGGTCACCCCTCCACTTT.

Note on this clonotype: This may be a read error: a much more frequent sequence differs by one nucleotide. The chain uses TRBV7-2 and TRBJ2-3; 10 bases are shared with TRBD2. The CDR3 spans 15 residues. Germline lookup yields CDR1 SGHTA and CDR2 FQGNSA. CDR3 protein: CASSLAGEGTDTQYF. The CDR3 bases are TGCGCCAGCAGCCTAGCGGGGGAAGGCACAGATACGCAGTATTTT.

This clonotype came up many times. This rearrangement joins TRBV9 to TRBJ2-5, with no clear D. The ends were cut back, 0 bases at V and 1 base at J, with 7 bases in the middle. This CDR3 has 14 amino acids. From germline, CDR1 is SGDLS and CDR2 YYNGEE. CDR3 bases: TGTGCCAGCAGCGTAGGATTTCTCCAAGAGACCCAGTACTTC. This encodes CASSVGFLQETQYF.

This chain connects TRBV27 to TRBJ2-7; perhaps D is TRBD1 or TRBD2 (6 bases each). CDR1 and CDR2 (germline): MNHEY, SMNVEV (reference sequence). V was trimmed by 5 bases and J by 0 bases, leaving 17 bases between them. The CDR3 is made up of 16 amino acids. The DNA for the CDR3 is TGTGCCAGCAGTCCCTCCGGGGGCGCTATCTCCTACGAGCAGTACTTC. This translates into CASSPSGGAISYEQYF.

This clonotype occurred many times. The CDR3 DNA is TGTGCCAGTAGTAAAAGAGGTTTGGGCAATCAGCCCCAGCATTTT. Its protein is CASSKRGLGNQPQHF. V is TRBV19 and J is TRBJ1-5, with D uncertain. CDR3 size: 15 residues. Germline-derived CDR1 and CDR2 are LNHDA and SQIVND (reference sequence). V dropped 4 bases and J dropped 2 bases, with 12 bases sitting between them.

The J gene is TRBJ2-7, the V gene TRBV20-1, with TRBD2 matching over 7 bases. The length of the CDR3 is 14 residues. The V gene end was trimmed by 5 bases and the J gene end by 5 bases; junction bases not matched to a gene: 12. CDR1 and CDR2 from the germline V gene are DFQATT and SNEGSKA (reference sequence). The CDR3 loop is CSAGGSGGGNEQYF. The DNA of the CDR3 is TGCAGTGCTGGAGGGTCGGGGGGAGGCAACGAGCAGTACTTC.

This clonotype has at least ten counts. This rearrangement joins TRBV5-8 to TRBJ2-7, with D perhaps TRBD1 (5 bases). The V and J ends lost 2 bases and 2 bases respectively, with 14 bases between them. The CDR3 covers 15 residues. CDR1 is SGHTS and CDR2 is YDEGEE in the germline V gene. The CDR3: CASSFELGLTYEQYF. The CDR3 bases are TGTGCCAGCAGCTTCGAGTTGGGGCTGACCTACGAGCAGTACTTC.

The chain joins TRBV6-2 or TRBV6-3 to TRBJ2-2; 8 nucleotides align to TRBD2. CDR1 is MNHEY and CDR2 is SVGEGT in the germline V gene. The ends lost 7 bases at V and 3 bases at J; junction bases unmatched: 10. The length of the CDR3 is 16 residues. CDR3 in DNA: TGTGCCAGCAATTATCCGGGACTAGGGGACACCGGGGAGCTGTTTTTT. It codes for CASNYPGLGDTGELFF.

V is TRBV2 and J is TRBJ2-5; 14 bases map to TRBD2. Germline-derived CDR1 and CDR2 are SNHLY and FYNNEI. This CDR3 spans 15 amino acids. The J segment lost 7 bases and the V segment lost 5 bases, leaving 6 bases of the junction unmatched. The chain's CDR3 is CASSFRLAGGVTQYF. The CDR3 DNA sequence: TGTGCCAGCAGTTTTAGACTAGCGGGGGGGGTGACCCAGTACTTC.

There are many counts of this clonotype. A much larger clone is a single base away; this may be a read error. The gene calls are TRBV7-9 and TRBJ2-5; the D is unclear. The germline V and J ends were trimmed by 1 base and 7 bases, with 4 bases remaining between them. Germline assignment: CDR1 SEHNR and CDR2 FQNEAQ (reference sequence). CDR3 length equals 11 residues. In nucleotides, the CDR3 is TGTGCCAGCAGCTTAGTGGGGACCCAGTACTTC. Translating gives CASSLVGTQYF.

This clonotype was recorded at least ten times. The J gene is TRBJ1-1, the V gene TRBV7-2; TRBD1 aligns across 7 bases. J gave up 1 base and V 7 bases, and 6 bases lay outside the gene matches. The germline CDR1 and CDR2 sequences are SGHTA and FQGNSA. The CDR3 length is 14 residues. The CDR3 DNA is TGTGCCAGCACCAAGGGACAGCAGAACACTGAAGCTTTCTTT. Amino acids: CASTKGQQNTEAFF.

This clonotype was counted many times. This sequence joins TRBV11-2 and TRBJ1-1; TRBD1 aligns across 8 bases. CDR1 and CDR2 (germline): SGHAT, FQNNGV. The CDR3 has 15 residues. J lost 3 bases, V lost 4 bases, and 7 bases had no gene match. CDR3 region: CASSSVQGVDTEAFF. In DNA form, the CDR3 reads TGTGCCAGCAGCTCTGTACAGGGGGTTGACACTGAAGCTTTCTTT. Looking up the rest from reference TRBV11-2 and TRBJ1-1 gives the full variable domain: EAGVAQSPRYKIIEKRQSVAFWCNPISGHATLYWYQQILGQGPKLLIQFQNNGVVDDSQLPKDRFSAERLKGVDSTLKIQPAKLEDSAVYLCASSSVQGVDTEAFFGQGTRLTVV.